A selection of T cell receptor beta chains follows, all from one sample in a study of vaccination and CD4 T cells after COVID-19. TCRdb passed the PCR reads through MiXCR, listing each CDR3 protein once. The data contain roughly 5,400 distinct CDR3 sequences, 55% to 65% of them singletons. Their target antigens are unknown. Sequenced: CD4+ T cells from blood, cultured in vitro. All receptors derive from a human donor who had recovered from COVID-19. CDR3s include the opening cysteine and the closing phenylalanine or tryptophan. Fields, in order: clone size, J gene, V gene, D gene, CDR3 protein, CDR3 DNA. The D gene is left open where the match is weak. Size tells how often a clone was seen (once, few, many) or the class of an expanded clone, and some rows leave it out.

>NA|TRBJ2-1|TRBV7-3|NA
CASSLFSRVGNEQFF
TGTGCCAGCAGCCTTTTCTCCAGGGTAGGTAATGAGCAGTTCTTC
>NA|TRBJ1-2|TRBV20-1|NA
CSARVGEGSYGYTF
TGCAGTGCTAGAGTTGGAGAAGGGTCCTATGGCTACACCTTC
>few|TRBJ1-2|TRBV20-1|NA
CSARILGDYGYTF
TGCAGTGCCAGGATCTTAGGGGACTATGGCTACACCTTC
>NA|TRBJ2-2|TRBV25-1|NA
CASSDERGYTGELFF
TGTGCCAGCAGTGACGAGAGGGGGTACACCGGGGAGCTGTTTTTT
>few|TRBJ2-7|TRBV15|NA
CATSLATYEQYF
TGTGCCACCAGCTTGGCCACCTACGAGCAGTACTTC
>few|TRBJ1-5|TRBV20-1|NA
CSARMGTGDSQPQHF
TGCAGTGCTAGAATGGGAACGGGTGATAGTCAGCCCCAGCATTTT
>NA|TRBJ1-5|TRBV20-1|NA
CSAREAQGNQPQHF
TGCAGTGCTAGGGAGGCACAGGGCAATCAGCCCCAGCATTTT
>few|TRBJ1-2|TRBV20-1|NA
CSANTIGLSNYGYTF
TGCAGTGCCAATACTATCGGCCTTTCGAACTATGGCTACACCTTC
>few|TRBJ2-7|TRBV6-1|NA
CASSDGFSYEQYF
TGTGCCAGCAGCGATGGCTTCTCCTACGAGCAGTACTTC
>few|TRBJ1-2|TRBV20-1|NA
CSAASWGQSYGYTF
TGCAGTGCTGCCTCGTGGGGCCAATCTTATGGCTACACCTTC
>NA|TRBJ1-2|TRBV28|TRBD1
CASRLTGGSYGYTF
TGTGCCAGCAGACTAACAGGGGGCTCCTATGGCTACACCTTC
>NA|TRBJ1-2|TRBV7-2|NA
CVSSRQELGYTF
TGTGTCAGCAGCCGACAGGAGCTGGGCTACACCTTC
>few|TRBJ2-5|TRBV6-1|NA
CASSERGTQYF
TGTGCCAGCAGTGAAAGGGGAACCCAGTACTTC
>NA|TRBJ1-1|TRBV7-8|TRBD1
CASSPKTGQYTEAFF
TGTGCCAGCAGCCCAAAGACAGGGCAATACACTGAAGCTTTCTTT
>NA|TRBJ1-2|TRBV7-2|NA
CASSPTGTYYGYTF
TGTGCCAGCAGCCCTACCGGGACCTACTATGGCTACACCTTC
>NA|TRBJ2-7|TRBV7-9|TRBD2
CASSPLAGGTYEQYF
TGTGCCAGCAGTCCGCTAGCGGGGGGGACCTACGAGCAGTACTTC
>NA|TRBJ2-7|TRBV7-2|NA
CASSFRGGVYEQYF
TGTGCCAGCAGCTTTCGCGGGGGCGTCTACGAGCAGTACTTC
>NA|TRBJ1-6|TRBV20-1|NA
CSARGGSSYNSPLHF
TGCAGTGCTAGAGGGGGGAGCTCCTATAATTCACCCCTCCACTTT
>NA|TRBJ1-2|TRBV6-5|TRBD1
CASSSPGQSNYGYTF
TGTGCCAGCAGTTCCCCGGGACAGTCTAACTATGGCTACACCTTC
>once|TRBJ1-1|TRBV7-3|NA
CASSSIPGAEAFF
TGTGCCAGCAGCTCTATTCCGGGGGCAGAAGCTTTCTTT
>NA|TRBJ1-2|TRBV6-1|NA
CASSAGSPLYGYTF
TGTGCCAGCAGTGCAGGGAGCCCCCTCTATGGCTACACCTTC
>NA|TRBJ1-5|TRBV6-1|NA
CASSTQRAGLNQPQHF
TGTGCCAGCAGTACGCAGAGGGCAGGGCTCAATCAGCCCCAGCATTTT
>NA|TRBJ1-5|TRBV6-1|NA
CASSETSNQPQHF
TGTGCCAGCAGTGAAACCAGCAATCAGCCCCAGCATTTT
>NA|TRBJ1-2|TRBV25-1|TRBD1
CASRPTGGRGYTF
TGTGCCAGCAGGCCCACAGGGGGGAGAGGCTACACCTTC
>NA|TRBJ1-2|TRBV5-4|NA
CASSVGSTYGYTF
TGTGCCAGCAGCGTCGGCTCTACCTATGGCTACACCTTC
>once|TRBJ2-5|TRBV7-2|NA
CASSTGTLETQYF
TGTGCCAGCAGCACCGGGACTCTAGAGACCCAGTACTTC
>NA|TRBJ1-2|TRBV25-1|NA
CASSQIGVDGYTF
TGTGCCAGCAGTCAAATCGGGGTCGATGGCTACACCTTC
>few|TRBJ2-5|TRBV28|TRBD2
CASSLLAGGETQYF
TGTGCCAGCAGTTTACTAGCGGGGGGAGAGACCCAGTACTTC
>NA|TRBJ1-6|TRBV20-1|TRBD1
CSARTGNTYNSPLHF
TGCAGTGCTAGGACAGGGAACACCTATAATTCACCCCTCCACTTT
>once|TRBJ1-1|TRBV20-1|NA
CSAAKRDGPNTEAFF
TGCAGTGCTGCTAAACGGGACGGACCGAACACTGAAGCTTTCTTT
>NA|TRBJ2-5|TRBV24-1|NA
CATSAGETQYF
TGTGCCACCAGTGCAGGCGAGACCCAGTACTTC
>few|TRBJ1-1|TRBV6-2/TRBV6-3|NA
CASSFHTEAFF
TGTGCCAGCAGTTTCCACACTGAAGCTTTCTTT
>NA|TRBJ1-2|TRBV28|TRBD1
CASVDRGLGYTF
TGTGCCAGCGTCGACAGGGGGCTCGGCTACACCTTC
>NA|TRBJ2-7|TRBV7-2|TRBD1
CASSLDSTGRSYEQYF
TGTGCCAGCAGCTTAGATTCGACAGGGCGCTCCTACGAGCAGTACTTC
>NA|TRBJ1-2|TRBV10-3|TRBD1
CAIRDRENYGYTF
TGTGCCATCAGGGACAGGGAAAACTATGGCTACACCTTC
>NA|TRBJ2-5|TRBV7-2|TRBD2
CASSLAPLGGETQYF
TGTGCCAGCAGCTTAGCCCCCTTGGGAGGGGAGACCCAGTACTTC
>NA|TRBJ1-1|TRBV20-1|NA
CSARQFAEAFF
TGCAGTGCTAGACAGTTTGCTGAAGCTTTCTTT
>few|TRBJ2-7|TRBV20-1|NA
CSAPPGQGHYEQYF
TGCAGTGCCCCCCCAGGGCAGGGCCACTACGAGCAGTACTTC
>medium-sized|TRBJ1-2|TRBV30|NA
CALGLQSYTF
TGTGCCCTGGGACTCCAGAGCTACACCTTC
>NA|TRBJ1-2|TRBV6-1|NA
CASSEGGVGYTF
TGTGCCAGCAGTGAAGGGGGAGTTGGCTACACCTTC
>few|TRBJ1-2|TRBV20-1|NA
CSAAQGNYGYTF
TGCAGTGCCGCGCAGGGGAACTATGGCTACACCTTC
>NA|TRBJ1-5|TRBV20-1|TRBD1
CSASRGPGGNQPQHF
TGCAGTGCTAGTAGGGGGCCGGGGGGCAATCAGCCCCAGCATTTT
>few|TRBJ1-2|TRBV7-9|TRBD1
CASTRQGGTGYTF
TGTGCCAGCACCAGACAGGGGGGAACTGGCTACACCTTC
>NA|TRBJ1-2|TRBV27|NA
CASSRLMVGYGYTF
TGTGCCAGCAGTCGCTTGATGGTAGGATATGGCTACACCTTC
>few|TRBJ1-2|TRBV20-1|TRBD1
CSASPGTGGHYGYTF
TGCAGTGCAAGTCCCGGGACAGGGGGACACTATGGCTACACCTTC
>NA|TRBJ1-6|TRBV7-9|NA
CASSGDRYSPLHF
TGCGCCAGCAGCGGAGACAGGTATTCACCCCTCCACTTT
>NA|TRBJ2-7|TRBV7-3|NA
CASSVMASSSYEQYF
TGTGCCAGCAGCGTAATGGCTAGTAGCTCCTACGAGCAGTACTTC
>NA|TRBJ1-1|TRBV24-1|NA
CATSVGTEAFF
TGTGCCACCAGTGTAGGGACTGAAGCTTTCTTT
>NA|TRBJ1-2|TRBV6-1|TRBD1
CAIMRQGIGGYTF
TGTGCCATCATGCGACAGGGAATCGGTGGCTACACCTTC
>NA|TRBJ2-1|TRBV20-1|TRBD2
CSARILAGTSYNEQFF
TGCAGTGCTAGGATACTAGCGGGGACATCCTACAATGAGCAGTTCTTC
>few|TRBJ1-2|TRBV10-3|TRBD1
CAMHGQGKPYGYTF
TGTGCCATGCATGGACAGGGGAAACCTTATGGCTACACCTTC
>few|TRBJ1-2|TRBV24-1|TRBD1
CATSDVDRADGYTF
TGTGCCACCAGTGATGTTGACAGGGCCGATGGCTACACCTTC
>few|TRBJ1-6|TRBV20-1|NA
CSARTFPTSSPLHF
TGCAGTGCTAGGACATTTCCTACTAGTTCACCCCTCCACTTT
>NA|TRBJ1-2|TRBV20-1|NA
CSARGGGEGSAYGYTF
TGCAGTGCTAGAGGTGGGGGTGAGGGTAGCGCCTATGGCTACACCTTC
>NA|TRBJ1-1|TRBV10-3|NA
CAISDRLNTEAFF
TGTGCCATCAGTGATAGACTGAACACTGAAGCTTTCTTT
>few|TRBJ1-2|TRBV6-1|NA
CASSGTRDYGYTF
TGTGCCAGCAGTGGGACGAGGGACTATGGCTACACCTTC
>NA|TRBJ2-7|TRBV6-4|TRBD1
CASSVSTGGGYEQYF
TGTGCCAGCAGTGTCTCAACAGGGGGCGGATACGAGCAGTACTTC